A single TCR beta chain is shown here with its context. Libraries were prepared by immunoSEQ multiplex PCR; TCRdb keeps only in-frame clonotypes and omits some of them. The table shows around 71,000 clones, with about 94% occurring only once. These data originate in a study of cytomegalovirus exposure and HLA in healthy donors. Among the 120 subjects of the validation cohort, separate from the 666-subject first cohort, were the donors. CDR3 size: 15 residues. The junction had 10 bases not matched to a gene; V was cut back by 6 bases and J by 1 base. In germline, CDR1 is SQVTM, CDR2 ANQGSEA. The chain has TRBV29-1 and TRBJ2-3; 7 positions agree with TRBD2. The clonotype was recovered from a man between 18 and 35 years old in good health and CMV-seropositive. The sample was PBMCs. CDR3 coding DNA: TGCAGCGTCCCTTCGTCGGGGGGAGGCACAGATACGCAGTATTTT. Translated: CSVPSSGGGTDTQYF.